This T cell receptor (beta chain) was sequenced for a study of human T cells and chemical hapten exposure. General observations from the study: TCRs above 1 in 1000 frequency stayed constant with DPC sensitization.

The time point is: patch test 1, 2 weeks after DPC sensitization. The sample's treatment: therapeutic diphenylcyclopropenone sensitization with weekly scalp DPC. The CDR3 is 14 amino acids. The V gene end was trimmed by 4 bases and the J gene end by 5 bases; junction bases not matched to a gene: 5. Germline CDR1 reads MNHEY; CDR2 reads SMNVEV (reference sequence). The table lists this clonotype with many counts. The antigen is unknown. The study used a library that attached unique molecular identifiers to individual cDNA molecules. TCRdb re-derived calls from the RACE reads in MiXCR, one entry per CDR3 protein. This table holds 370,000 or so distinct CDR3 sequences, around 4.8% found once.

The source of this sequence is a woman aged 50 to 60 with alopecia areata. Some clones in this sample may be carry-over from other donors' samples. This material consisted of whole blood, taken in connection with sensitization to the hapten diphenylcyclopropenone (DPC). The chain couples TRBV27 to TRBJ2-7; TRBD1 aligns across 10 bases. The CDR3 reads CASSSTGGLDEQYF. In DNA form, the CDR3 reads TGTGCCAGCAGTTCGACAGGGGGCCTGGACGAGCAGTACTTC.